One and the same sample provided the 10 T cell receptor beta chains below, sequenced in a study of vaccination and CD4 T cells after COVID-19. CD4+ T cells that had been cultured provided DNA sequenced with the Oncomine TCR Beta short-read assay. TCRdb analysed the PCR reads with MiXCR anew, one entry per CDR3 protein. The data hold 15,000 to 20,000 distinct CDR3 sequences, with roughly 30% observed a single time. Treatment given: roughly ten-day PBMC culture with coronavirus spike peptide pools or control peptides (ViraFEST assay). These receptors have no known antigen. Material: cultured CD4+ T cells from blood. The receptors were gathered from a human donor with COVID-19.

This clonotype has only a few counts. V is TRBV20-1 and J is TRBJ2-5, with D tentatively TRBD1 (5 bases). The germline V gene has CDR1 DFQATT and CDR2 SNEGSKA (reference sequence). This CDR3 has 16 amino acids. V was clipped by 2 bases and J by 3 bases, with 19 bases between them. CDR3 bases: TGCAGTGCTAGAAACCCAGGGAAAGGTACGAAAGAGACCCAGTACTTC. Protein sequence: CSARNPGKGTKETQYF.

This clonotype was recorded a few times. The chain employs TRBV20-1 and TRBJ2-3; D is perhaps TRBD2 (6 bases). This CDR3 region has 14 residues. Germline values: CDR1 DFQATT, CDR2 SNEGSKA (reference sequence). Trimming pared 1 base from V and 7 bases from J, leaving 15 bases between. The CDR3 DNA is TGCAGTGCTAGAGGACGAGGGGAGGTAAATACGCAGTATTTT. Translation: CSARGRGEVNTQYF.

The chain is built from TRBV12-3 or TRBV12-4 and TRBJ1-1; D is ambiguous. The CDR3 is made up of 14 amino acids. V lost 3 bases to trimming and J lost 1 base, with 9 bases between them. The CDR3 DNA sequence: TGTGCCAGCAGTTTCACGGGCTCGAACACTGAAGCTTTCTTT. Translating it yields CASSFTGSNTEAFF.

For this clonotype: Compared with germline, one end of the junction differs, possibly owing to a read error. The rearrangement links TRBV7-2 to TRBJ2-5; D unclear. The CDR3 runs to 12 residues. The germline CDR1 and CDR2 sequences are SGHTA and FQGNSA. This CDR3 reads CACSLLPGTQYF. The CDR3 DNA reads TGTGCCTGCAGCTTACTCCCGGGGACCCAGTACTTC. The whole variable domain, remainder taken from reference TRBV7-2 and TRBJ2-5, is GAGVSQSPSNKVTEKGKDVELRCDPISGHTALYWYRQSLGQGLEFLIYFQGNSAPDKSGLPSDRFSAERTGGSVSTLTIQRTQQEDSAVYLCACSLLPGTQYFGPGTRLLVL.

The sample holds a few counts of this clonotype. The V gene is TRBV20-1, the J gene TRBJ2-7; 11 nucleotides align to TRBD2. The CDR3 is made up of 16 amino acids. V lost 0 bases, J lost 3 bases, and 7 bases stayed unmatched. Germline assignment: CDR1 DFQATT and CDR2 SNEGSKA (reference sequence). CDR3 sequence (DNA): TGCAGTGCTAGAGATAGCGGGGGGGCATTAAGCTACGAGCAGTACTTC. Its protein product is CSARDSGGALSYEQYF.

This clonotype has just a few counts. Here the CDR3 reads CATSDYGTVFTRELFF. In DNA form, the CDR3 reads TGTGCCACCAGTGATTACGGGACAGTCTTTACCCGGGAGCTGTTTTTT. V is TRBV24-1 and J is TRBJ2-2; 7 nucleotides align to TRBD1. The CDR3 covers 16 residues. Germline CDR1 and CDR2: KGHDR and SFDVKD. V was clipped by 2 bases and J by 9 bases; unmatched bases: 11.

This clonotype has only a few counts. The chain couples TRBV20-1 to TRBJ2-2; 10 bases map to TRBD1. CDR3 length: 14 amino acids. Germline V lookup: CDR1 DFQATT, CDR2 SNEGSKA (reference sequence). The trim removed 3 bases at V and 5 bases at J, leaving 3 bases unmatched. CDR3 DNA: TGCAGTGCTAGTTGGGGACAGGGGACCGGGGAGCTGTTTTTT. Protein: CSASWGQGTGELFF.

This clonotype showed up just a few times. The chain links TRBV19 to TRBJ1-2; the D is unclear. The CDR3 is 13 residues long. The germline V gene has CDR1 LNHDA and CDR2 SQIVND (reference sequence). Trimming took off 4 bases at V and 2 bases at J, with 8 bases between the two ends. This CDR3 reads CASSKSSNYGYTF. CDR3 bases: TGTGCCAGTAGTAAATCCTCAAACTATGGCTACACCTTC.

The J gene is TRBJ2-3, the V gene TRBV25-1; TRBD2 might be the D (5 bases). The CDR3 sequence is 14 residues long. V shed 5 bases and J shed 2 bases, with 11 bases lying between them. CDR1 and CDR2 (germline): MGHDK, SYGVNS. CDR3 DNA: TGTGCCAGCAGTCGCCGGGAACCCACAGATACGCAGTATTTT. Translation: CASSRREPTDTQYF.

The chain uses TRBV28 and TRBJ2-2, with 8 bases fitting TRBD1. Trimming took 4 bases from V and 0 from J; bases not matched to a gene: 7. The germline V gene has CDR1 MDHEN and CDR2 SYDVKM. This CDR3 region has 17 residues. The CDR3 DNA reads TGTGCCAGCAGTTCCCCAGGACAGGGAACGAACACCGGGGAGCTGTTTTTT. Translating it yields CASSSPGQGTNTGELFF. The full variable domain, in which reference TRBV28 and TRBJ2-2 provide the parts outside the CDR3, is DVKVTQSSRYLVKRTGEKVFLECVQDMDHENMFWYRQDPGLGLRLIYFSYDVKMKEKGDIPEGYSVSREKKERFSLILESASTNQTSMYLCASSSPGQGTNTGELFFGEGSRLTVL.